Each of the 13 T cell receptor beta chains below was sequenced from the same sample in a study of blood T cell repertoires in COVID-19. Clones were sequenced by immunoSEQ multiplex PCR, and TCRdb holds only the in-frame ones, with some missing. The data contain 250,000 to 400,000 clones, roughly 90% of them singletons. Source material: peripheral blood. These receptors all come from a woman in her twenties or thirties with COVID-19, enrolled during active disease.

V is TRBV28 and J is TRBJ1-1; 8 positions match TRBD1. V gave up 4 bases and J gave up 1 base; unmatched junction bases: 8. This CDR3 spans 16 amino acids. Germline CDR1 is MDHEN and CDR2 is SYDVKM. The CDR3: CASSSGGQGANTEAFF. CDR3 coding DNA: TGTGCCAGCAGTTCAGGGGGCCAGGGAGCGAACACTGAAGCTTTCTTT.

The count of this clone is one. V is TRBV12-3 or TRBV12-4 and J is TRBJ2-7, with a possible D match to TRBD2 (6 bases). V was clipped by 6 bases and J by 2 bases, with 11 bases between them. CDR3 length equals 13 residues. CDR3 protein: CASSYRLAYEQYF. The DNA for the CDR3 is TGTGCCAGCAGCTATAGACTAGCCTACGAGCAGTACTTC.

The chain employs TRBV5-1 and TRBJ2-5, with a tentative D call TRBD1 (5 bases). Germline CDR1 SGHRS, CDR2 YFSETQ. The ends were cut back, 0 bases at V and 1 base at J, with 16 bases in the middle. The CDR3 sequence is 17 residues long. CDR3: CASSLGLQGAIQETQYF. The CDR3 DNA reads as TGCGCCAGCAGCTTGGGCTTGCAAGGGGCGATCCAAGAGACCCAGTACTTC.

The chain joins TRBV27 to TRBJ1-4; D unclear. The CDR3 has 12 residues. The germline gives CDR1 MNHEY, CDR2 SMNVEV (reference sequence). The V and J ends lost 6 bases and 7 bases respectively, with 9 bases between them. The chain's CDR3 is CASSRVGEKLFF. DNA of the CDR3: TGTGCCAGCAGCCGAGTCGGTGAAAAACTGTTTTTT.

The chain couples TRBV19 to TRBJ2-7, with D unresolved. Trimming shortened V by 3 bases and J by 3 bases, and 9 bases separated the two germline ends. Germline-derived CDR1 and CDR2 are LNHDA and SQIVND (reference sequence). The CDR3 contains 13 residues. The DNA of the CDR3 is TGTGCCAGTAGTATTCAGCACTACTACGAGCAGTACTTC. Translation: CASSIQHYYEQYF.

This chain uses TRBV27 with TRBJ2-7; D might be TRBD1 (6 bases). Deletions cut 6 bases from V and 2 bases from J, with 11 bases between. The CDR3 covers 13 residues. CDR1 MNHEY and CDR2 SMNVEV come from the germline V gene (reference sequence). CDR3 residues: CASSLDRTYEQYF. The DNA of the CDR3 is TGTGCCAGCAGCCTCGACAGGACCTACGAGCAGTACTTC.

This clone was picked up one time. The V call is TRBV3-1 (or the pseudogene TRBV3-2), the J call TRBJ1-5; 8 bases fit TRBD1. Germline V CDR1 and CDR2: LGHDT, YNNKEL (reference sequence). V trimming: 2 bases; J trimming: 0 bases; junction bases outside the gene matches: 6. The CDR3 is 17 amino acids. CDR3 amino acids: CASSQSGTGFSNQPQHF. The CDR3 nucleotides read TGTGCCAGCAGCCAATCCGGGACAGGATTTAGCAATCAGCCCCAGCATTTT.

The chain is built from TRBV5-1 and TRBJ2-7, with D possibly matching TRBD1 (5 bases). Germline V gene data show CDR1 as SGHRS and CDR2 as YFSETQ. Deletions cut 1 base from V and 4 bases from J, with 12 bases between. This CDR3 is built from 14 residues. In DNA form, the CDR3 reads TGCGCCAGCAGCTTGCAGGGCAGCCATTACGAGCAGTACTTC. Translating gives CASSLQGSHYEQYF.

V gene TRBV5-1 combines with J gene TRBJ2-5, with D perhaps matching TRBD1 (6 bases). The germline CDR1 and CDR2 sequences are SGHRS and YFSETQ. V was pared by 5 bases and J by 0 bases, with 11 bases between. The CDR3 extends over 14 amino acids. The CDR3 nucleotides are TGCGCCAGCAGACTGGACAGCTACCAAGAGACCCAGTACTTC. Its translation is CASRLDSYQETQYF.

The chain links TRBV30 to TRBJ2-7, with TRBD1 matching over 7 bases. The CDR3 sequence is 14 residues long. Germline V gene lookup returns CDR1 GTSNPN and CDR2 SVGIG (reference sequence). Trimming removed 2 bases from V and 5 bases from J; junction bases left unmatched: 9. CDR3 region: CAWSLSTGWDEQYF. CDR3 in DNA: TGTGCCTGGAGTCTATCGACAGGGTGGGACGAGCAGTACTTC. Supplemented by reference TRBV30 and TRBJ2-7, the full variable domain reads SQTIHQWPATLVQPVGSPLSLECTVEGTSNPNLYWYRQAAGRGLQLLFYSVGIGQISSEVPQNLSASRPQDRQFILSSKKLLLSDSGFYLCAWSLSTGWDEQYFGPGTRLTVT.

A few counts support this clone. V is TRBV19 and J is TRBJ2-3, with D perhaps matching TRBD1 (5 bases). In germline, CDR1 is LNHDA, CDR2 SQIVND (reference sequence). This CDR3 region has 14 residues. Between the trimmed V and J ends, which lost 5 bases and 2 bases, there was a span of 11 bases. CDR3 nucleotide sequence: TGTGCCAGTAGTGGGGCGGAGCCCACAGATACGCAGTATTTT. Translating gives CASSGAEPTDTQYF.

J is TRBJ2-2 and V is TRBV10-3, with 8 bases identical to TRBD2. V lost 5 bases to trimming and J lost 6 bases; unmatched junction nucleotides: 11. Germline V gene sequence: CDR1 ENHRY, CDR2 SYGVKD. CDR3 length: 16 amino acids. CDR3 DNA sequence: TGTGCCATCAGTCCCTCCGGGACTAGAGGCGCCGGGGAGCTGTTTTTT. Protein: CAISPSGTRGAGELFF.

The chain recombines TRBV20-1 with TRBJ2-2; 8 nucleotides match TRBD2. Trimming cost V 6 bases and J 3 bases; bases outside gene matches: 6. Looked up from germline, CDR1 is DFQATT and CDR2 is SNEGSKA (reference sequence). CDR3 length: 14 residues. CDR3 sequence: CSASYGRDTGELFF. For the CDR3, the DNA is TGCAGTGCCAGTTACGGGAGGGACACCGGGGAGCTGTTTTTT.